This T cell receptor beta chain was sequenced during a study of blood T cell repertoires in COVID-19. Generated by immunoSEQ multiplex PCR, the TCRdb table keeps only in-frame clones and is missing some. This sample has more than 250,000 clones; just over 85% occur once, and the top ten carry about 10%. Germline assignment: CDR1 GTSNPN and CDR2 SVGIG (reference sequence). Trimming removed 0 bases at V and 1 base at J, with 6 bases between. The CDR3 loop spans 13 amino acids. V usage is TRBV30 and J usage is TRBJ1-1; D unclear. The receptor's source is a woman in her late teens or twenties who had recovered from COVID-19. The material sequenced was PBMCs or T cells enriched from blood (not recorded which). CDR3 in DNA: TGTGCCTGGAGTGTACATCAGAACACTGAAGCTTTCTTT. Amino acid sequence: CAWSVHQNTEAFF. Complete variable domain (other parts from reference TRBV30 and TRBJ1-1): SQTIHQWPATLVQPVGSPLSLECTVEGTSNPNLYWYRQAAGRGLQLLFYSVGIGQISSEVPQNLSASRPQDRQFILSSKKLLLSDSGFYLCAWSVHQNTEAFFGQGTRLTVV.